The sequence of this T cell receptor beta chain was determined in a study of control samples from healthy donors and cancer patients. CDR1 and CDR2 (germline): SGDLS, YYNGEE. The CDR3 contains 16 residues. The ends lost 4 bases at V and 4 bases at J; junction bases unmatched: 7. The repertoire was sequenced with immunoSEQ multiplex PCR; TCRdb's copy has only in-frame clones and lacks some. Among 55,000 to 65,000 clones listed, over 75% were seen once. The clonotype comes from a woman aged 60-70 years with lung cancer. The sequenced sample was PBMCs. The genes are TRBV9 and TRBJ2-3; 12 bases line up with TRBD1. CDR3 sequence (DNA): TGTGCCAGCAGCACCGGGACAGGGGGCTTCGCAGATACGCAGTATTTT. Protein product: CASSTGTGGFADTQYF.